These 18 T cell receptor beta chains came from one sample sequenced in a study of blood T cell repertoires in COVID-19. Profiled with immunoSEQ multiplex PCR; TCRdb holds only in-frame clones, not every one. The sample includes around 200,000 clones, more than 75% of them seen just once. The specimen was peripheral blood. These receptors were obtained from a woman older than 75 with acute or convalescent COVID-19.

This clone was detected only a few times. The chain links TRBV6-6 to TRBJ1-2, with TRBD1 as a possible D gene (6 bases). Germline V lookup: CDR1 MNHNY, CDR2 SVGAGI (reference sequence). The V and J ends lost 4 bases and 2 bases respectively, with 14 bases between them. The CDR3 loop spans 15 amino acids. The CDR3 protein is CASSSPGGGNYGYTF. CDR3 coding DNA: TGTGCCAGCAGTTCTCCGGGGGGCGGGAACTATGGCTACACCTTC.

The rearrangement joins TRBV6-5 to TRBJ1-2; possible D gene TRBD1, 6 bases. With 0 bases removed from V and 3 bases from J, the gap between germline ends came to 11 bases. CDR1 is MNHEY and CDR2 is SVGAGI in the germline V gene. The CDR3 consists of 15 residues. CDR3 in amino acids: CASSYSFPGDYGYTF. The CDR3 nucleotides read TGTGCCAGCAGTTACTCATTCCCAGGGGACTATGGCTACACCTTC.

The chain joins TRBV7-2 to TRBJ2-2, with D possibly being TRBD2 (5 bases). Germline CDR1 is SGHTA and CDR2 is FQGNSA. The CDR3 contains 14 residues. V gave up 5 bases and J gave up 0 bases, with 7 bases separating them. CDR3 in amino acids: CASSRTPNTGELFF. The CDR3 DNA is TGTGCCAGCAGCAGGACTCCGAACACCGGGGAGCTGTTTTTT.

V is TRBV28 and J is TRBJ2-7; 11 nucleotides agree with TRBD2. The V segment lost 6 bases and the J segment 11 bases; nucleotides outside the gene matches: 12. Germline CDR1 reads MDHEN; CDR2 reads SYDVKM. The CDR3 spans 14 residues. This CDR3 is CASSWGSGRVAEYF. DNA for the CDR3: TGTGCCAGCAGCTGGGGTAGCGGGAGGGTTGCGGAGTACTTC.

The chain employs TRBV28 and TRBJ1-2; no definite D call. There are 14 residues in the CDR3. Germline loops: CDR1 MDHEN, CDR2 SYDVKM. The V and J ends lost 5 bases and 5 bases respectively, with 15 bases between them. The CDR3 DNA reads as TGTGCCAGCAGTCATGGAGGACCGACTTATGGCTACACCTTC. Amino acid sequence: CASSHGGPTYGYTF.

V usage is TRBV5-6 and J usage is TRBJ1-3, with D unresolved. The CDR3 is 13 amino acids. V dropped 4 bases and J dropped 2 bases, with 7 bases sitting between them. CDR1 is SGHDT and CDR2 is YYEEEE in the germline V gene. Written as DNA, the CDR3 is TGTGCCAGCAGCGTAACAGCTGGAAACACCATATATTTT. As protein: CASSVTAGNTIYF.

V gene TRBV2 combines with J gene TRBJ1-4; maybe TRBD1 (5 bases). Per the germline V gene, CDR1 is SNHLY and CDR2 is FYNNEI. The CDR3 is made up of 12 amino acids. The ends were cut back, 7 bases at V and 8 bases at J, with 11 bases in the middle. The CDR3 DNA is TGTGCCAGCATACCCGGGGGAGAAAAACTGTTTTTT. Translating it yields CASIPGGEKLFF.

The chain links TRBV23-1 to TRBJ1-5; D call uncertain. TRBV23-1 is an ORF for which the function is uncertain. Trimming removed 0 bases at V and 7 bases at J, with 4 bases between. This CDR3 comprises 12 residues. This CDR3 is CASSQSRQPQHF. CDR3 sequence (DNA): TGCGCCAGCAGTCAATCGCGACAGCCCCAGCATTTT.

This clone has only one observation. The J gene is TRBJ2-7, the V gene TRBV7-2; 8 bases match TRBD2. V trimming: 2 bases; J trimming: 5 bases; junction bases outside the gene matches: 11. The length of the CDR3 is 16 residues. Germline V lookup: CDR1 SGHTA, CDR2 FQGNSA. The DNA of the CDR3 is TGTGCCAGCAGCTTATGGAGGGCGGGAGGTGCCCACGAGCAGTACTTC. This translates into CASSLWRAGGAHEQYF. The whole variable domain, filled in from reference TRBV7-2 and TRBJ2-7, reads GAGVSQSPSNKVTEKGKDVELRCDPISGHTALYWYRQSLGQGLEFLIYFQGNSAPDKSGLPSDRFSAERTGGSVSTLTIQRTQQEDSAVYLCASSLWRAGGAHEQYFGPGTRLTVT.

The chain has TRBV11-2 and TRBJ1-1, with D possibly TRBD1 on 5 matching bases. In germline, CDR1 is SGHAT, CDR2 FQNNGV. V shed 3 bases and J shed 1 base, with 12 bases lying between them. The CDR3 runs to 15 residues. The DNA of the CDR3 is TGTGCCAGCAGCTTGTCTTTCGGGGGGAACACTGAAGCTTTCTTT. Its translation: CASSLSFGGNTEAFF.

The gene calls are TRBV6-2 or TRBV6-3 and TRBJ1-1; 9 nucleotides align to TRBD1. The CDR3 totals 17 residues. Germline-derived CDR1 and CDR2 are MNHEY and SVGEGT. V lost 4 bases, J lost 5 bases, and 14 bases stayed unmatched. The CDR3 nucleotides read TGTGCCAGCAGTTTCCCTACAGGGGGCCCCCGACAGACTGAAGCTTTCTTT. This codes for CASSFPTGGPRQTEAFF.

This rearrangement joins TRBV2 to TRBJ1-2; no reliable D call. Germline V lookup: CDR1 SNHLY, CDR2 FYNNEI. With 10 bases removed from V and 4 bases from J, the gap between germline ends came to 13 bases. This CDR3 has 12 residues. CDR3 nucleotides: TGTGCCACCATGAGGGAGTCCTATGGCTACACCTTC. Its translation: CATMRESYGYTF.

The CDR3 coding sequence is TGCGCCAGCAGCTTGGCCGCGGGACAGGGGGCAACTGGGGCCAACGTCCTGACTTTC. It specifies CASSLAAGQGATGANVLTF. V usage is TRBV5-1 and J usage is TRBJ2-6; 12 nucleotides align to TRBD1. V trimming: 0 bases; J trimming: 2 bases; junction bases outside the gene matches: 6. The V gene's germline CDR1 is SGHRS and CDR2 YFSETQ. The CDR3 loop spans 19 amino acids.

This chain connects TRBV3-1 (or the pseudogene TRBV3-2) to TRBJ2-3; the match to TRBD2 covers 12 bases. This CDR3 spans 17 amino acids. V trimming: 4 bases; J trimming: 3 bases; junction bases outside the gene matches: 8. Germline CDR1 and CDR2: LGHDT and YNNKEL (reference sequence). CDR3 DNA: TGTGCCAGCAGCCGTTCTAGGACTAGCGGGACGACAGATACGCAGTATTTT. Its protein is CASSRSRTSGTTDTQYF.

The V and J genes are TRBV2 and TRBJ1-2; 7 bases agree with TRBD1. The J segment lost 4 bases and the V segment lost 6 bases, leaving 5 bases of the junction unmatched. This CDR3 is 13 amino acids long. The germline V gene has CDR1 SNHLY and CDR2 FYNNEI. The DNA for the CDR3 is TGTGCCAGCAGCTTACAGGGGAGCTATGGCTACACCTTC. The encoded protein is CASSLQGSYGYTF.

This chain connects TRBV9 to TRBJ1-1; D ambiguous. This CDR3 comprises 14 residues. V was clipped by 4 bases and J by 3 bases, with 13 bases between them. Looked up from germline, CDR1 is SGDLS and CDR2 is YYNGEE. This CDR3 reads CASSPVVGYTEAFF. DNA of the CDR3: TGTGCCAGCAGCCCTGTAGTCGGGTACACTGAAGCTTTCTTT.

The CDR3 nucleotides are TGTGCCAGCAGCTTTTCGGGGAGTCAGCCCCAGCATTTT. It specifies CASSFSGSQPQHF. The rearrangement links TRBV7-9 to TRBJ1-5, with unresolved D. The V gene's germline CDR1 is SEHNR and CDR2 FQNEAQ (reference sequence). The CDR3 is 13 amino acids. V was pared by 3 bases and J by 6 bases, with 9 bases between.

The J gene is TRBJ2-2, the V gene TRBV6-5; 10 bases fit TRBD2. This CDR3 region has 15 residues. Germline assignment: CDR1 MNHEY and CDR2 SVGAGI. V gave up 6 bases and J gave up 7 bases; unmatched junction bases: 8. In DNA form, the CDR3 reads TGTGCCAGCAGACAGAGCGGGAGGGCTGGCGGGGAGCTGTTTTTT. Amino acid sequence: CASRQSGRAGGELFF.